Here is one T cell receptor (beta chain) with its context. Its cognate antigen has yet to be identified. No much larger clone exists at a distance of one base, and base qualities are not known. V lost 6 bases and J lost 5 bases; the stretch between them is 22 bases long. The CDR3 sequence holds 16 residues, the cysteine and phenylalanine included. The only DNA kept is the CDR3, 48 bases in frame from the first base. The germline V gene (reference sequence) sets CDR1 to LNHDA and CDR2 to SQIVND. Library construction relied on the immunoSEQ multiplex PCR assay. The clones in this table, taken by TCRdb from immuneACCESS, are in-frame only. Not every clone is retained; where verified, under half of the shortfall comes from an unresolved V gene, and the cause of the rest is unknown. The sample table records approximately 100,000 clones; roughly 92% of these occur just once. The ten largest clones represent 0.75% to 0.95% of the sample.

The record originates from a study of T cell changes during pregnancy in multiple sclerosis (dated by TCRdb to about 2019). Describing the broader study: In women with multiple sclerosis, the researchers looked at how the T cell repertoire shifted as pregnancy progressed.

The clonotype comes from a female donor with multiple sclerosis, enrolled in a pregnancy study. The sample here was peripheral blood, taken after pregnancy. The chain uses TRBV19 and TRBJ2-5, and perhaps TRBD2 as D gene, on 6 matching bases. In nucleotide form, the sequence is TGTGCCAGTAGCTACGGCGGGGCAGGGTTATCGGAGACCCAGTACTTC. It translates to CASSYGGAGLSETQYF.